This TCR beta chain is drawn from a study of shared clonotypes between healthy human individuals. The run depth of the assay was deep. Original handling: Filtering was not the same, since immunoSEQ gave junction-only sequences without quality scores. Measured with immunoSEQ multiplex PCR; TCRdb has only the in-frame clones, and not every one. From that table come the V and J calls and clone size; the DNA was used to work out D and trimming. Among 450,000 to 500,000 clones listed, around 73% were seen once. This CDR3 comprises 15 residues. The V segment lost 0 bases and the J segment 3 bases; nucleotides outside the gene matches: 2. CDR1 is SGHRS, CDR2 YFSETQ, per germline.

The specimen was PBMCs. V is TRBV5-1 and J is TRBJ2-3, with 9 bases aligning to TRBD2. This TCR came from a woman between 35 and 50 years old in good health. Some clones in this sample may be carry-over from other donors' samples. The CDR3 region has the DNA TGCGCCAGCAGCTTGGTAGCGGGGGCTACAGATACGCAGTATTTT. Its protein product is CASSLVAGATDTQYF.